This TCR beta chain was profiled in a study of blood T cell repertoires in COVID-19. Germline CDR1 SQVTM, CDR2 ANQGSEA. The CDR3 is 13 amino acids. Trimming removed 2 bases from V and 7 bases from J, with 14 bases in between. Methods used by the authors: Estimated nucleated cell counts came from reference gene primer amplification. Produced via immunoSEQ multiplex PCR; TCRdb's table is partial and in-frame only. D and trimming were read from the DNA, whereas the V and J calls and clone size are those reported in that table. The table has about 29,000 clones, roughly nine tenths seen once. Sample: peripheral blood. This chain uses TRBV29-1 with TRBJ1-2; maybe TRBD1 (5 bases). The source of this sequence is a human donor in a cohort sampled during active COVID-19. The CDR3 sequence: CSVEPGEVGGYTF. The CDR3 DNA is TGCAGCGTTGAACCGGGGGAGGTCGGTGGCTACACCTTC.